Described below is a single T cell receptor (beta chain) sequence and its context. The sample holds other DNA sequences that translate to the same CDR3. In the authors' workflow: It was from reference gene primer amplification that nucleated cell counts were estimated. Profiling relied on immunoSEQ multiplex PCR, and the TCRdb table lists in-frame clones only, not all of them. Clonal size and the V and J genes are those of that table, whereas D and trimming came from the DNA. Here the sample spans over 100,000 clones, 80% to 85% being singletons. This record belongs to a study of blood T cell repertoires in COVID-19. Looking at the study overall: Italy, Spain and the United States were the sources of the convalescent and acute COVID-19 samples. From T cells, B-cell-depleted T cells, or PBMCs came the material, which was cDNA or gDNA.

Trimming cost V 2 bases and J 5 bases; bases outside gene matches: 13. Germline V gene data show CDR1 as SGHAT and CDR2 as FQNNGV. This CDR3 comprises 17 residues. The sample comprised peripheral blood. The chain employs TRBV11-2 and TRBJ2-7; 9 bases fit TRBD1. This receptor was identified in a woman between 65 and 79 years old with acute or convalescent COVID-19. The chain's CDR3 is CASSLLLPGQGSDEQYF. The CDR3 DNA reads as TGTGCCAGCAGCTTACTCCTTCCGGGACAGGGATCAGACGAGCAGTACTTC.